This T cell receptor (beta chain) was identified during a study of brain metastases from non-small cell lung cancer. Profiling relied on immunoSEQ multiplex PCR, and the TCRdb table lists in-frame clones only, not all of them. The sample carries over 800 clones, about 90% recorded once. Trimming took 2 bases from V and 5 from J, leaving 22 bases between them. The CDR3 covers 18 residues. Germline V gene data show CDR1 as SGHKS and CDR2 as YYEKEE (reference sequence). Input material: tumor-adjacent normal tissue. This clonotype was obtained from a donor aged 40 or over with non-small cell lung cancer. This rearrangement joins TRBV5-5 to TRBJ1-4; TRBD1 is a possible D gene (5 bases). CDR3 in DNA: TGTGCCAGCAGCTTCGGCCGAACAGGCCCTTCTTTGAATGAAAAACTGTTTTTT. This gives the protein CASSFGRTGPSLNEKLFF. Filled out from reference TRBV5-5 and TRBJ1-4, the complete variable domain reads DAGVTQSPTHLIKTRGQQVTLRCSPISGHKSVSWYQQVLGQGPQFIFQYYEKEERGRGNFPDRFSARQFPNYSSELNVNALLLGDSALYLCASSFGRTGPSLNEKLFFGSGTQLSVL.